This record looks at one T cell receptor (beta chain) sequence and its context. The antigen remains undetermined. Read sequence stops 3 residues before the CDR3 end, and the germline J gene provides the missing end. All donors had a single incident cervical HPV16 infection, not prevalent. Here immunoSEQ multiplex PCR was the method, and the copy in TCRdb shows in-frame clones only, minus some. This listing includes some 40,000 clones. The source of the sample is a study of T cells in women clearing cervical HPV infection. Study outcomes and limitations: Effector/memory and HPV-specific T cells were not isolated, and association timing is unknown. Unknown T-cell numbers per sample may underlie the richness differences. Repertoire richness, not evenness, was significantly elevated in CIN3+ cases versus controls.

Germline V gives CDR1 GTSNPN, CDR2 SVGIG (reference sequence). V gave up 6 bases and J gave up 4 bases; unmatched junction bases: 1. The CDR3 contains 11 residues. The sequenced sample consisted of blood buffy coat. V usage is TRBV30 and J usage is TRBJ2-7; 9 bases agree with TRBD1. This sequence was found in a woman between 18 and 75 years old with a cervical HPV16 infection that either progressed to CIN3+ or cleared (not recorded which). The CDR3 sequence is CACDRGYEQYF. The part of the CDR3 DNA that was read is TGTGCCTGTGACAGGGGGTACGAG.